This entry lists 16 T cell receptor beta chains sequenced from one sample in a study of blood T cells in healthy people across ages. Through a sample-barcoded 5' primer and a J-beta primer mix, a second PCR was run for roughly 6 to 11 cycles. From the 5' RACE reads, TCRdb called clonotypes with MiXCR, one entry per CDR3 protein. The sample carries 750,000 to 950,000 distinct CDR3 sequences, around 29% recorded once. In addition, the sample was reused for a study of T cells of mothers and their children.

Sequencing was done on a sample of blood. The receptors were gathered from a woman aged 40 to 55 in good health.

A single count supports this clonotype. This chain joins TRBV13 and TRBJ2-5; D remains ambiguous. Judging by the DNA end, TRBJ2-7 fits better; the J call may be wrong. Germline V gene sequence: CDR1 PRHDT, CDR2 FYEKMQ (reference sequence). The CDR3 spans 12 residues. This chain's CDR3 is CASSSYAYEQYF. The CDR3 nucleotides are TGTGCCAGCAGTTCATATGCCTACGAGCAGTACTTC.

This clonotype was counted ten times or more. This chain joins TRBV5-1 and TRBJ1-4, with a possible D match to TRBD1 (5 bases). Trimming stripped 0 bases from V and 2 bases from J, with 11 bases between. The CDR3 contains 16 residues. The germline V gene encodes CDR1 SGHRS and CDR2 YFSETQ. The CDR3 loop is CASSLAVRGTNEKLFF. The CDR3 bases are TGCGCCAGCAGCTTGGCCGTAAGGGGCACTAATGAAAAACTGTTTTTT.

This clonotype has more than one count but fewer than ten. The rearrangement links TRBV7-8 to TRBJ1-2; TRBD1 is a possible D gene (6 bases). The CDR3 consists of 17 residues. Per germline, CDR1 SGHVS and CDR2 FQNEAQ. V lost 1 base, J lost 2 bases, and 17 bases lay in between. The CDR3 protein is CASSLEGGAALNYGYTF. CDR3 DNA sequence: TGTGCCAGCAGCTTAGAGGGGGGGGCGGCGCTAAACTATGGCTACACCTTC.

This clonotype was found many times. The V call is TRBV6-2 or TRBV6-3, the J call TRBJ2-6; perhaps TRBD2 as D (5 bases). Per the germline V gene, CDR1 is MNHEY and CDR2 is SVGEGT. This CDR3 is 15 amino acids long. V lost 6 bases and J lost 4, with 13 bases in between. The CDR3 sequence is CASRDGSGGANVLTF. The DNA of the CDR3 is TGTGCCAGCAGAGACGGGTCGGGGGGGGCCAACGTCCTGACTTTC.

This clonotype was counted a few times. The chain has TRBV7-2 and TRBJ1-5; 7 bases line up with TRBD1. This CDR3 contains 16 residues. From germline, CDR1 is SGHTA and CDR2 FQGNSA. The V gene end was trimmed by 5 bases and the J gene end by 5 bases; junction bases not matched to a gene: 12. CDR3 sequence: CASSDGRGGMDQPQHF. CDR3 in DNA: TGTGCCAGCAGCGACGGGAGAGGGGGCATGGATCAGCCCCAGCATTTT.

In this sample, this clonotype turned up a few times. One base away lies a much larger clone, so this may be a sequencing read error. CDR3 DNA sequence: TGTGCCAGCAGGACGGCGGTTCAGCCCCAGCATTTT. This sequence encodes CASRTAVQPQHF. V is TRBV12-3 or TRBV12-4 and J is TRBJ1-5, with D unresolved. V was trimmed by 6 bases and J by 6 bases, leaving 9 bases between them. This CDR3 has 12 residues.

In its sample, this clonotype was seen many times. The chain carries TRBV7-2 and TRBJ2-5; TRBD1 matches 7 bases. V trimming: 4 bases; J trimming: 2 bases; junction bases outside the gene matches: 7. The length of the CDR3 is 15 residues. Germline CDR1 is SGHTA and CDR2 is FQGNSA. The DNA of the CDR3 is TGTGCCAGCAGCTCCCTTTGGGGACAGCAAGAGACCCAGTACTTC. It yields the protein CASSSLWGQQETQYF.

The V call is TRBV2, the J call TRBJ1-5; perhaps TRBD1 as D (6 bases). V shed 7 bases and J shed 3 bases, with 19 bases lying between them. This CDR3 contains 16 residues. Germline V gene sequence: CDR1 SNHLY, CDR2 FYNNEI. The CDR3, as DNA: TGTGCCAGCAAAGCAGCCAGGGGAGGCCCCAATCAGCCCCAGCATTTT. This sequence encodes CASKAARGGPNQPQHF.

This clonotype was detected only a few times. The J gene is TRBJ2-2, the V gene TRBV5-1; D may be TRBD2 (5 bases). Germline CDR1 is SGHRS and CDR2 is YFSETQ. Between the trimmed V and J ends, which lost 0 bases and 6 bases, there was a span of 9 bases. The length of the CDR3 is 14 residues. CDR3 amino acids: CASSLVREAGELFF. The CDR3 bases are TGCGCCAGCAGCTTGGTGAGGGAAGCCGGGGAGCTGTTTTTT. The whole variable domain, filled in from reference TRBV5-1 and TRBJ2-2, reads KAGVTQTPRYLIKTRGQQVTLSCSPISGHRSVSWYQQTPGQGLQFLFEYFSETQRNKGNFPGRFSGRQFSNSRSEMNVSTLELGDSALYLCASSLVREAGELFFGEGSRLTVL.

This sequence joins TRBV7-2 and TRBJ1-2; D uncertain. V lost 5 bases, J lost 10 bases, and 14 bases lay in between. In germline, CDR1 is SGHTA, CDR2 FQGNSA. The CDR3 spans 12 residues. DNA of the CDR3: TGTGCCAGCAGCCCAAGCGGGGTCGACTACACCTTC. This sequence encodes CASSPSGVDYTF.

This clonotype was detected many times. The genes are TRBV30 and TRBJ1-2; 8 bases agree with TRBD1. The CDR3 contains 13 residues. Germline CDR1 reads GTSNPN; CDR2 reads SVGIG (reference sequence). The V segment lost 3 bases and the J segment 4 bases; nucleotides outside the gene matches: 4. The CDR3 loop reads CAWRGQDFYGYTF. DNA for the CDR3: TGTGCCTGGAGGGGACAGGATTTCTATGGCTACACCTTC.

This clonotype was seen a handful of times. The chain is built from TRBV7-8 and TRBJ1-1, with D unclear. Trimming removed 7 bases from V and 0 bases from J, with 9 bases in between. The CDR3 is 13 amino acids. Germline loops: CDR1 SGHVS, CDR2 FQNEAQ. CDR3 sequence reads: CASNSRLNTEAFF. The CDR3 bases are TGTGCCAGCAACTCCCGGTTGAACACTGAAGCTTTCTTT.

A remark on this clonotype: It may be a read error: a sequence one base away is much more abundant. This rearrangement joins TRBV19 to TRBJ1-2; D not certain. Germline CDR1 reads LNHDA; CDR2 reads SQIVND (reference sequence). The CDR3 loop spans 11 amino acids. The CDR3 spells CASRIGTGYTF. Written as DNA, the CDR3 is TGTGCCAGTAGGATAGGCACTGGCTACACCTTC.

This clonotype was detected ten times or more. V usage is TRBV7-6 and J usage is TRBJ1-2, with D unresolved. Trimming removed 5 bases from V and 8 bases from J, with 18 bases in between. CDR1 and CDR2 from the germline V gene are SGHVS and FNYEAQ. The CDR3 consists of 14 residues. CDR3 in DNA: TGTGCCAGCAGCACCCTCACGGGTTATGAGGGCTACACCTTC. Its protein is CASSTLTGYEGYTF. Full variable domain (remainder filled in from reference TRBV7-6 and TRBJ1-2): GAGVSQSPRYKVTKRGQDVALRCDPISGHVSLYWYRQALGQGPEFLTYFNYEAQQDKSGLPNDRFSAERPEGSISTLTIQRTEQRDSAMYRCASSTLTGYEGYTFGSGTRLTVV.

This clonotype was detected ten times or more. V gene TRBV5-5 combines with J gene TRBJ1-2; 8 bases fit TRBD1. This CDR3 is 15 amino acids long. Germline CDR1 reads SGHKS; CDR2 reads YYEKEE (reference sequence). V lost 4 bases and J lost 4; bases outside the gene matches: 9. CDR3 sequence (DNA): TGTGCCAGCAGCGTCGGACAGGGAGAGTTCTATGGCTACACCTTC. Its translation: CASSVGQGEFYGYTF.

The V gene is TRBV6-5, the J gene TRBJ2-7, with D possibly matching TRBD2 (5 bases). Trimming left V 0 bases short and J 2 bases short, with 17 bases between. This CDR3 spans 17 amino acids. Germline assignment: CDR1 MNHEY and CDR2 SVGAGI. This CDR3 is CASSYSRHRLKPYEQYF. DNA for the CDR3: TGTGCCAGCAGTTACTCGAGACACAGACTAAAGCCCTACGAGCAGTACTTC.